This entry concerns a single T cell receptor (beta chain). The study ran its PCR with 60 Vbeta and 13 Jbeta primers. TCRdb's copy holds only in-frame clones and misses some; the assay was immunoSEQ multiplex PCR. The data contain about 110,000 clones, about 70% of them singletons. The sample is drawn from a study of cytomegalovirus exposure and HLA in healthy donors. The CDR3 length is 15 residues. V shed 8 bases and J shed 2 bases, with 13 bases lying between them. Germline CDR1 SEHNR, CDR2 FQNEAQ (reference sequence). The TCR was taken from a woman aged 25 to 39 in good health and CMV-seronegative. This sequence joins TRBV7-9 and TRBJ2-6; D is undetermined. What was sequenced was PBMCs. CDR3 residues: CASPETSAGANVLTF. For the CDR3, the DNA is TGTGCCAGCCCCGAGACATCCGCTGGGGCCAACGTCCTGACTTTC. Based on the CDR3 plus reference TRBV7-9 and TRBJ2-6, the full variable domain is DTGVSQNPRHKITKRGQNVTFRCDPISEHNRLYWYRQTLGQGPEFLTYFQNEAQLEKSRLLSDRFSAERPKGSFSTLEIQRTEQGDSAMYLCASPETSAGANVLTFGAGSRLTVL.